These 9 T cell receptor beta chains were sequenced from one sample in a study of blood T cell repertoires in COVID-19. Assay: immunoSEQ multiplex PCR; the TCRdb copy retains only in-frame clones and omits some. Here the sample spans about 230,000 clones, 87% being singletons. Sequenced: PBMCs or T cells enriched from blood (not recorded which). These receptors all come from a man aged 25 to 45 who had recovered from COVID-19.

The chain recombines TRBV5-1 with TRBJ1-3; D is uncertain. CDR1 is SGHRS, CDR2 YFSETQ, per germline. This CDR3 region has 14 residues. V dropped 4 bases and J dropped 0 bases, with 8 bases sitting between them. CDR3: CASSVGSSGNTIYF. CDR3 sequence (DNA): TGCGCCAGCAGCGTAGGGAGCTCTGGAAACACCATATATTTT.

The rearrangement uses TRBV7-3 and TRBJ2-1, with a weak D call TRBD1 (5 bases). CDR1 is SGHTA, CDR2 FQGTGA, per germline. V was clipped by 2 bases and J by 5 bases, with 10 bases between them. This CDR3 has 14 residues. The chain's CDR3 is CASSLFQGNNEQFF. CDR3 nucleotide sequence: TGTGCCAGCAGCTTATTCCAGGGTAACAATGAGCAGTTCTTC. Complete variable domain (other parts from reference TRBV7-3 and TRBJ2-1): GAGVSQTPSNKVTEKGKYVELRCDPISGHTALYWYRQSLGQGPEFLIYFQGTGAADDSGLPNDRFFAVRPEGSVSTLKIQRTERGDSAVYLCASSLFQGNNEQFFGPGTRLTVL.

This rearrangement joins TRBV10-3 to TRBJ1-2; maybe TRBD1 (5 bases). The germline V and J ends were trimmed by 3 bases and 4 bases, with 15 bases remaining between them. The CDR3 has 15 residues. Germline loops: CDR1 ENHRY, CDR2 SYGVKD. The chain's CDR3 is CAISDPGAEAYGYTF. CDR3 DNA sequence: TGTGCCATCAGTGATCCTGGGGCAGAAGCCTATGGCTACACCTTC.

This chain connects TRBV5-4 to TRBJ2-5; possible D gene TRBD2, 6 bases. Germline V gene data show CDR1 as SGHNT and CDR2 as YYREEE (reference sequence). The CDR3 has 14 amino acids. Trimming stripped 4 bases from V and 2 bases from J, with 12 bases between. The DNA for the CDR3 is TGTGCCAGCAGCCCTGCTGGGGGGCAAGAGACCCAGTACTTC. Amino acid sequence: CASSPAGGQETQYF.

Here the CDR3 DNA reads TGTGCCACCAGTGGTAAAGGGGACTCTCCTGAAGCTTTCTTT. Translating gives CATSGKGDSPEAFF. The gene calls are TRBV24-1 and TRBJ1-1, with TRBD1 as a possible D gene (5 bases). Germline V lookup: CDR1 KGHDR, CDR2 SFDVKD. The V end lost 5 bases, the J end lost 6 bases, and 15 bases lay between the germline ends. There are 14 residues in the CDR3.

This chain links TRBV9 with TRBJ1-2; TRBD1 aligns across 7 bases. Germline values: CDR1 SGDLS, CDR2 YYNGEE. V shed 4 bases and J 5 bases; nucleotides not matched to a gene: 11. This CDR3 has 15 amino acids. CDR3 in DNA: TGTGCCAGCAGCCCTAATCGGGACAGACCGTATGGCTACACCTTC. It encodes CASSPNRDRPYGYTF.

The chain joins TRBV21-1 to TRBJ1-6; TRBD1, the table's D call, lacks a check against the DNA. TRBV21-1 is deemed a pseudogene. The length of the CDR3 is 16 residues. CDR3: CASSKENNSYNSPLHF. Written as DNA, the CDR3 is TGTGCCAGCAGCAAAGAGAACAACTCCTATAATTCACCCCTCCACTTT.

This rearrangement joins TRBV3-1 (or the pseudogene TRBV3-2) to TRBJ1-6; 9 bases match TRBD1. The CDR3 length is 14 residues. The germline V gene has CDR1 LGHDT and CDR2 YNNKEL (reference sequence). V shed 5 bases and J 7 bases; nucleotides not matched to a gene: 3. Written as DNA, the CDR3 is TGTGCCAGCAGCTCCACAGGGGGCAATTCACCCCTCCACTTT. Amino acids: CASSSTGGNSPLHF.

The gene calls are TRBV7-9 and TRBJ2-7, with 9 bases aligning to TRBD1. The CDR3 runs 16 residues. The junction had 9 bases not matched to a gene; V was cut back by 5 bases and J by 1 base. Looked up from germline, CDR1 is SEHNR and CDR2 is FQNEAQ (reference sequence). In DNA, the CDR3 is TGTGCCAGCAGCCTACAGGGGGCCTACTCTTCCTACGAGCAGTACTTC. This translates into CASSLQGAYSSYEQYF.